This T cell receptor beta chain originates from a study of T cells after yellow fever vaccination (dated by TCRdb to the late 2010s). Looking at the study overall: The SMART-Seq v4 Ultra Low Input RNA kit was used to prepare libraries from fractions with low cell numbers. To follow T-cell clones before and after primary and booster YFV17D yellow fever vaccination, bulk TCR alpha and beta repertoires were sequenced over time. Two healthy male donors, one aged 18 to 30 and one aged 30 to 40 years, made up the cohort. Blood was drawn at multiple timepoints before and after primary and secondary immunization, with bulk PBMC replicates and cell subsets isolated. Broad study findings and their caveats: After the booster, most of the clones that had expanded following primary vaccination were detected again (almost 98% of CD4 and around 88% of CD8), which suggests that memory was broadly maintained. A small fraction of clonotypes appeared in both the CD4 and CD8 compartments, likely as a result of convergent recombination. The secondary T-cell response was found to be weaker but faster than the primary response, with a peak reached on day 5 rather than on day 15. Because the study included only two donors, the extent to which the findings can be generalized is limited. FACS-sorted repertoires could contain abundant contaminating clonotypes from the bulk population, so computational filtering was required.

Sequencing took place on an Illumina NovaSeq 6000. TCR cDNA was synthesized by 5'RACE template switching, which introduced a universal primer site and unique molecular identifiers. cDNA synthesis was primed from both the TCR alpha and TCR beta constant segments. Library amplification involved two PCR steps, and the second step added sample barcodes and sequencing adapters. Libraries were sequenced on Illumina HiSeq 2500 (2x100 bp) or NovaSeq (2x150 bp). As for how the authors treated the data: MIGEC handled demultiplexing of reads and collapsing into UMI consensus sequences, while MiXCR performed V(D)J alignment. Vaccine-responding clonotypes were identified with edgeR using replicate PBMC samples, with FDR below 0.01 and a log2 fold change above 5 up to day 15 being required. Bulk clonotypes were assigned CD4 or CD8 identity according to which sequenced CD4 or CD8 repertoire held them at higher abundance. TCRdb's own reprocessing of the public reads used fastp at Q25 and MiXCR and kept productive beta chains. For every CDR3 protein sequence, its rows merge into one entry that carries the most common genes and DNA. TCRdb's processing, not the authors', yielded these V and J calls. The sample records roughly 340,000 distinct CDR3 sequences, approximately 3.9% of which are singletons. The top ten hold more than 20% of the sample.

The treatment or condition label corresponds to: live attenuated yellow fever vaccine strain. Two biological replicates of bulk PBMCs were collected at each blood-draw timepoint. A standard Ficoll-Paque protocol was used to isolate PBMCs from peripheral blood. TriZol was used to extract RNA from bulk PBMCs, CD4 and CD8 fractions, and dextramer-positive and dextramer-negative fractions. As concerns this clonotype: This receptor's antigen is unknown. The sample holds no much larger clone one base away, and base qualities are not on file.

Specimen: PBMCs, collected 5 days after the yellow fever booster vaccination. This receptor was obtained from a man in his late teens or twenties who received the YFV17D yellow fever vaccine.

At the DNA level, the sequence is TGTGCCAGCAGCTTTCCGGTTTACACCGGGGAGCTGTTTTTT. Translated, it gives CASSFPVYTGELFF. Here the chain combines TRBV5-5 and TRBJ2-2; the D gene lacks a confident call. Via the germline V gene (reference sequence), CDR1 is SGHKS and CDR2 YYEKEE. V loses 2 bases of germline sequence and J loses 3 bases, and the interval between the two ends is 8 bases. The CDR3 holds 14 amino acids from the cysteine to the phenylalanine. The entry retains the CDR3 DNA only, 42 bases that are in frame from base 1.